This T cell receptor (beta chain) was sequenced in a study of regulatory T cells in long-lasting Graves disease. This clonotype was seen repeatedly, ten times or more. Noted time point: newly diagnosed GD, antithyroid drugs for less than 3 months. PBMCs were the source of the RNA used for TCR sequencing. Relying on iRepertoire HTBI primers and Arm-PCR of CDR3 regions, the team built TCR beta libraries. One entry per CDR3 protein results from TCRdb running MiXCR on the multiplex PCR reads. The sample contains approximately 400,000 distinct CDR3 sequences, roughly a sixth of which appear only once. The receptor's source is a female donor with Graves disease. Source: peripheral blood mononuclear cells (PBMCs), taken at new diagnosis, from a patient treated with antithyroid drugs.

This chain's CDR3 is CASSFPPGTDFNYGYTF. CDR3 nucleotide sequence: TGTGCCAGCAGCTTCCCGCCCGGGACAGACTTTAACTATGGCTACACCTTC. The rearrangement joins TRBV5-4 to TRBJ1-2, with TRBD1 matching 7 bases. From germline, CDR1 is SGHNT and CDR2 YYREEE (reference sequence). CDR3 length: 17 amino acids. The V segment lost 2 bases and the J segment 1 base; nucleotides outside the gene matches: 11.